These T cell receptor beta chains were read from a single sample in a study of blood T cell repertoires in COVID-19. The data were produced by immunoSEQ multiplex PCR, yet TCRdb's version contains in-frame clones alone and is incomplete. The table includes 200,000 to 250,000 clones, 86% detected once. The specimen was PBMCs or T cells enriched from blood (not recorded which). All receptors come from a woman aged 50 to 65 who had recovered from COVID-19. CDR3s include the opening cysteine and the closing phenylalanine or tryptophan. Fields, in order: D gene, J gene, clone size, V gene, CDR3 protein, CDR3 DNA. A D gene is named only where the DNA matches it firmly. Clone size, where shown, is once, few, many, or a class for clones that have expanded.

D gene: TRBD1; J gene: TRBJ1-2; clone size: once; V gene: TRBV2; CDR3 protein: CASRATGAINYGYTF; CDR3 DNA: TGTGCCAGCAGGGCGACAGGGGCCATAAACTATGGCTACACCTTC
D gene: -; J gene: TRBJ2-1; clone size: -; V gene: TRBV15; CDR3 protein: CATSRDRVTSYNEQFF; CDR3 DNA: TGTGCCACCAGCAGAGACAGGGTAACCTCCTACAATGAGCAGTTCTTC
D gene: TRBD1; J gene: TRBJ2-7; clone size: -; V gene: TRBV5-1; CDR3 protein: CASSPQQGIEQYF; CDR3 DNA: TGCGCCAGCAGCCCCCAACAGGGGATCGAGCAGTACTTC
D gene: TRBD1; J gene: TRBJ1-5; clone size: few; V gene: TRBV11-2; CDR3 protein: CASSRDRGAPQHF; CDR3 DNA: TGTGCCAGCAGCCGTGACAGGGGTGCGCCCCAGCATTTT
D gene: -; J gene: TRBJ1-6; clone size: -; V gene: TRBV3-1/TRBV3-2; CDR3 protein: CASSQGLPGNSPLHF; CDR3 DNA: TGTGCCAGCAGCCAAGGTCTCCCAGGGAATTCACCCCTCCACTTT
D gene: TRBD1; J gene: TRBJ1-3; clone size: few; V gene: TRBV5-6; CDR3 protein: CASSRRDSLSGNTIYF; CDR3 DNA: TGTGCCAGCAGCAGGAGGGACAGCCTCTCTGGAAACACCATATATTTT
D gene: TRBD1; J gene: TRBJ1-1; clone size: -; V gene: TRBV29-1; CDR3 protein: CSGYRDRGQAFF; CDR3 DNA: TGCAGCGGGTACCGGGACAGGGGGCAAGCTTTCTTT
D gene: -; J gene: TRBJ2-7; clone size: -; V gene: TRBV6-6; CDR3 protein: CASSYSSGEFEQYF; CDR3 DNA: TGTGCCAGCAGTTACTCTAGCGGCGAATTCGAGCAGTACTTC
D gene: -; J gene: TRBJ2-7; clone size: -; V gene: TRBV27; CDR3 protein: CASSFSRTGRGRYEQYF; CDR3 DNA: TGTGCCAGCAGTTTCTCTCGTACGGGCAGGGGCAGGTACGAGCAGTACTTC
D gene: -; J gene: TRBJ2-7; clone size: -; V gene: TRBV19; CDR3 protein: CASSIRGNEQYF; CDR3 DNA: TGTGCCAGTAGTATCAGAGGGAACGAGCAGTACTTC
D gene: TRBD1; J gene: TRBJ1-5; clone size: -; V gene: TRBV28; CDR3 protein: CASSFHGQGRTQPQHF; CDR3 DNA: TGTGCCAGCAGTTTCCACGGACAGGGAAGAACTCAGCCCCAGCATTTT
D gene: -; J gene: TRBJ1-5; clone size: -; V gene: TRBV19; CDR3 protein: CATVGTSHRREPQHF; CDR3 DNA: TGTGCCACCGTAGGGACTTCCCATCGTCGGGAGCCCCAGCATTTT
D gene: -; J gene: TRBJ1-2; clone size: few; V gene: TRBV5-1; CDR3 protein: CASSDEGGSGYTF; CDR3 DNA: TGCGCCAGCAGCGATGAAGGGGGATCTGGCTACACCTTC
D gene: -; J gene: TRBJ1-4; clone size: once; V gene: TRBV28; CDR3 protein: CASRGIGQGNEKLFF; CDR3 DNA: TGTGCCAGCAGGGGAATCGGGCAGGGGAATGAAAAACTGTTTTTT
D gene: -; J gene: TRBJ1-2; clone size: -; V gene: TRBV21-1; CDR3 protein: CASSKAKSSREDYGYTF; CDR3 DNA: TGTGCCAGCAGCAAAGCAAAATCCAGTCGGGAGGACTATGGCTACACCTTC
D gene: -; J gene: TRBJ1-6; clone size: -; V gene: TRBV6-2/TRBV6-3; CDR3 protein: CASSTGLPGSPLHF; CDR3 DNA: TGTGCCAGCAGTACCGGGTTGCCCGGGTCACCCCTCCACTTT
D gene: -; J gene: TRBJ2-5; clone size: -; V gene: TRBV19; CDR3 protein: CASGHTTLQETQYF; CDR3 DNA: TGTGCCAGTGGACATACGACTCTCCAAGAGACCCAGTACTTC
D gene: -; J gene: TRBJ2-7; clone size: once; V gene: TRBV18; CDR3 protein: CASSPLRVNFYEQYF; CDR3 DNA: TGTGCCAGCTCACCCCTCAGGGTAAACTTCTACGAGCAGTACTTC